The 4 T cell receptor beta chains presented below share a single source sample, sequenced in a study of spatial heterogeneity in lung cancer. One entry per CDR3 protein results from TCRdb running MiXCR on the 5' RACE reads. The sample includes 45,000 to 55,000 distinct CDR3 sequences, over 4.5% of them seen just once. Time point described: sample taken at primary tumor resection. The sample consisted of PBMCs, taken at surgery. These receptors all come from a male donor with early-stage non-small cell lung cancer.

The CDR3 region is CASSLEGYSGSPHEQYF. Written as DNA, the CDR3 is TGTGCCAGCAGCTTAGAGGGTTATAGCGGGAGCCCCCACGAGCAGTACTTC. The chain combines TRBV7-6 with TRBJ2-7, with 9 bases that match TRBD2. The CDR3 consists of 17 residues. J lost 5 bases, V lost 1 base, and 12 bases had no gene match. Per germline, CDR1 SGHVS and CDR2 FNYEAQ.

V and J are TRBV27 and TRBJ2-2, with 10 nucleotides matching TRBD2. V shed 5 bases and J 8 bases; nucleotides not matched to a gene: 2. CDR1 MNHEY and CDR2 SMNVEV come from the germline V gene (reference sequence). The CDR3 is 13 amino acids. This CDR3 reads CASSVSGRGELFF. DNA of the CDR3: TGTGCCAGCAGTGTTAGCGGGAGGGGGGAGCTGTTTTTT.

The chain is built from TRBV27 and TRBJ1-4; D not resolved. The germline V and J ends were trimmed by 5 bases and 10 bases, with 14 bases remaining between them. This CDR3 is 13 amino acids long. CDR1 MNHEY and CDR2 SMNVEV come from the germline V gene (reference sequence). CDR3 region: CASSLRPQRKLFF. DNA for the CDR3: TGTGCCAGCAGTCTCCGACCCCAACGAAAACTGTTTTTT.

This clonotype was seen only a few times. The chain recombines TRBV21-1 with TRBJ2-6; the table's D call TRBD1 went unverified against the DNA. TRBV21-1 represents a pseudogene. The CDR3 spans 17 residues. For the CDR3, the DNA is TGTGCCAGCAGCAAAAAAGGGCGGGGGCGAGGGGCCAACGTCCTGACTTTC. As protein: CASSKKGRGRGANVLTF.